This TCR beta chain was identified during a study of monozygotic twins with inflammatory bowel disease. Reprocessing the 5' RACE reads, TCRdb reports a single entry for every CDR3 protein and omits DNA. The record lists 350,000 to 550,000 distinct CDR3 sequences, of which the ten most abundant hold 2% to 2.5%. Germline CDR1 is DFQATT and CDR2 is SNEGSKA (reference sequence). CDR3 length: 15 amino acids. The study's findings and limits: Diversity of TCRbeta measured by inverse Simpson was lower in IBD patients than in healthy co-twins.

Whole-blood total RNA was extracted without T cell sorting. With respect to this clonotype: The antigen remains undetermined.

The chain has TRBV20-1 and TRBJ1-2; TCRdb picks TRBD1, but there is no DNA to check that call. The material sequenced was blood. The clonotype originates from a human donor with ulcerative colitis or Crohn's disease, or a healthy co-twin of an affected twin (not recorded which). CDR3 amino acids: CSAREQTGANYGYTF.